A selection of T cell receptor beta chains follows, all from one sample in a study of regulatory T cells in long-lasting Graves disease. TCRdb itself ran the multiplex PCR reads through MiXCR, one entry per CDR3 protein. The repertoire includes 420,000 or so distinct CDR3 sequences, over 15% of them detected once, and about 25% sits in the top ten. These data were also filed under a second study, of T cells in Graves' hyperthyroidism and ophthalmopathy.

The sequenced sample was peripheral blood mononuclear cells (PBMCs), obtained at new diagnosis, from a patient treated with antithyroid drugs. The receptors stem from a woman younger than 35 with Graves disease. Each CDR3 is given with its conserved first and last residue. D genes are given only for firm matches. Not all rows give a size; the values are once, few, many and, for expanded clones, a class.

CDR3aa,CDR3nt,v_gene,j_gene,abundance,d_gene
CASSMMGVRSEQFF,TGTGCCAGTAGTATGATGGGAGTACGCAGTGAGCAGTTCTTC,TRBV19,TRBJ2-1,NA,NA
CASSLRGQGVYEQYF,TGTGCCAGCAGCCTAAGGGGACAGGGGGTCTACGAGCAGTACTTC,TRBV9,TRBJ2-7,many,TRBD1
CASSLLVATQYF,TGTGCCAGCAGTTTACTAGTGGCGACGCAGTATTTT,TRBV12-3/TRBV12-4,TRBJ2-3,few,NA
CASSLVQREESLYF,TGTGCCAGCAGCCTAGTACAGCGGGAGGAATCGTTGTACTTC,TRBV7-9,TRBJ2-4,many,TRBD2
CSVGGQETQYF,TGCAGCGTTGGGGGGCAAGAGACCCAGTACTTC,TRBV29-1,TRBJ2-5,NA,NA
CASSSLGGRQAFF,TGTGCCAGCAGTTCCCTGGGGGGAAGGCAGGCTTTCTTT,TRBV12-3/TRBV12-4,TRBJ1-1,many,NA
CAWQSGGSNIQYF,TGTGCCTGGCAAAGTGGCGGGAGTAACATTCAGTACTTC,TRBV11-2,TRBJ2-4,NA,TRBD2
CASSTEGSWTGTEETQYF,TGTGCCAGCAGCACCGAGGGGTCCTGGACAGGGACGGAAGAGACCCAGTACTTC,TRBV12-3/TRBV12-4,TRBJ2-5,many,TRBD1
CASSLDGFADTQYF,TGTGCCAGCAGCTTAGATGGGTTCGCAGATACGCAGTATTTT,TRBV7-9,TRBJ2-3,many,NA
CSARARGLGAGEQYF,TGCAGTGCTAGAGCCCGCGGACTAGGGGCTGGTGAGCAGTACTTC,TRBV20-1,TRBJ2-7,NA,TRBD2
CASSQTGGGTYEQYF,TGCGCCAGCAGCCAGACAGGGGGAGGGACATACGAGCAGTACTTC,TRBV5-1,TRBJ2-7,NA,TRBD1
CAGSFSSGTDTQYF,TGTGCCGGCAGTTTTTCTAGCGGAACAGATACGCAGTATTTT,TRBV12-3/TRBV12-4,TRBJ2-3,NA,TRBD2
CASSFTSGRAYEQYF,TGTGCCAGCAGCTTTACTAGCGGGAGGGCCTACGAGCAGTACTTC,TRBV7-2,TRBJ2-7,few,TRBD2
CASSPYGTPMNTEAFF,TGTGCCAGCAGCCCATACGGGACACCCATGAACACTGAAGCTTTCTTT,TRBV6-1,TRBJ1-1,NA,NA
CASTIDGTVGQPQHF,TGTGCCAGTACGATCGATGGAACAGTAGGTCAGCCCCAGCATTTT,TRBV19,TRBJ1-5,few,NA
CASRTPGQDISYEQYF,TGTGCCAGCAGAACCCCGGGACAGGATATATCCTACGAGCAGTACTTC,TRBV6-1,TRBJ2-7,many,TRBD1
CASRTGRLQETQYF,TGCGCCAGCAGGACGGGACGGCTCCAAGAGACCCAGTACTTC,TRBV5-1,TRBJ2-5,many,NA
CASSVAPSGSYEQYF,TGTGCCAGCAGCGTCGCTCCTAGCGGGAGCTACGAGCAGTACTTC,TRBV7-2,TRBJ2-7,many,TRBD2
CASYRGNTEAFF,TGTGCCAGTTACAGGGGGAACACTGAAGCTTTCTTT,TRBV28,TRBJ1-1,many,TRBD1
CASSPVAGLGTTSYEQYF,TGTGCCAGCAGTCCGGTCGCAGGGTTGGGGACCACAAGCTACGAGCAGTACTTC,TRBV28,TRBJ2-7,many,NA
CASSGALGGVNEQFF,TGTGCCAGCAGTGGGGCCCTCGGGGGGGTCAATGAGCAGTTCTTC,TRBV2,TRBJ2-1,NA,TRBD2
CASSVSVYATDTQYF,TGTGCCAGCAGCGTATCAGTGTATGCCACAGATACGCAGTATTTT,TRBV9,TRBJ2-3,NA,NA
CASSLAAGPYEQYF,TGTGCCAGCAGCTTAGCGGCAGGGCCCTACGAGCAGTACTTC,TRBV12-3/TRBV12-4,TRBJ2-7,many,NA
CASSPPAGEAFF,TGTGCCAGCAGCCCCCCAGCCGGTGAAGCTTTCTTT,TRBV28,TRBJ1-1,many,NA
CATSRARQGYEQFF,TGTGCCACCAGCAGAGCCAGACAGGGGTATGAGCAGTTCTTC,TRBV15,TRBJ2-1,few,TRBD1
CASIRRTEREKLFF,TGTGCCAGCATTCGTCGGACAGAGAGGGAAAAACTGTTTTTT,TRBV7-9,TRBJ1-4,NA,NA
CSATTALVADTQYF,TGCAGTGCTACTACGGCCCTAGTTGCGGATACGCAGTATTTT,TRBV20-1,TRBJ2-3,few,NA
CSGERSSYNEQFF,TGCAGTGGAGAAAGAAGCTCCTACAATGAGCAGTTCTTC,TRBV20-1,TRBJ2-1,NA,NA
CASSPPSGGGEKLFF,TGTGCCAGCTCACCACCTTCAGGGGGAGGCGAAAAACTGTTTTTT,TRBV18,TRBJ1-4,many,TRBD1
CASSLDFRLTGTRAAPDTQYF,TGTGCCAGCAGCTTAGACTTTCGGCTAACGGGAACCCGGGCCGCCCCAGATACGCAGTATTTT,TRBV11-1,TRBJ2-3,few,NA
CASSQEASGSSAGVKYF,TGTGCCAGCAGCCAAGAGGCTAGCGGGAGTTCCGCCGGGGTTAAGTACTTC,TRBV14,TRBJ2-4,NA,TRBD2
CASSTLGGEQYF,TGTGCCAGCAGTACCCTCGGGGGCGAGCAGTACTTC,TRBV6-1,TRBJ2-7,NA,NA
CASSTWGSRVGELFF,TGTGCCAGCAGCACCTGGGGGAGTCGGGTCGGGGAGCTGTTTTTT,TRBV7-2,TRBJ2-2,NA,NA
CASSVRAANTDTQYF,TGTGCCAGCAGCGTACGAGCGGCCAACACAGATACGCAGTATTTT,TRBV9,TRBJ2-3,NA,NA
CAWFRYGYTF,TGTGCCTGGTTTCGTTATGGCTACACCTTC,TRBV30,TRBJ1-2,NA,NA
CASSETAGGGRRGYTF,TGTGCCAGCAGTGAAACTGCGGGGGGGGGCCGACGTGGCTACACCTTC,TRBV6-1,TRBJ1-2,many,NA
CASSEFEGREKLFF,TGTGCCAGCAGTGAATTCGAGGGTCGAGAAAAACTGTTTTTT,TRBV25-1,TRBJ1-4,NA,NA
CASSLVGRAFF,TGTGCCAGCAGTTTGGTAGGGCGAGCTTTCTTT,TRBV12-3/TRBV12-4,TRBJ1-1,NA,NA
CSGNRQNIQYF,TGCAGCGGAAACAGGCAAAACATTCAGTACTTC,TRBV29-1,TRBJ2-4,few,NA
CASTRATPRSYNEQFF,TGTGCCAGCACCCGGGCAACACCCCGCTCCTACAATGAGCAGTTCTTC,TRBV5-6,TRBJ2-1,NA,NA
CASSFYGKETQYF,TGTGCCAGCAGTTTTTATGGCAAGGAGACCCAGTACTTC,TRBV27,TRBJ2-5,few,NA
CASSLPGGNNEQFF,TGTGCCAGCAGCTTACCGGGGGGGAACAATGAGCAGTTCTTC,TRBV11-2,TRBJ2-1,many,TRBD2
CSARIGGTDTQYF,TGCAGTGCTAGAATCGGGGGAACAGATACGCAGTATTTT,TRBV20-1,TRBJ2-3,few,NA
CASSARDGKDTQYF,TGCGCCAGCAGTGCGAGGGACGGCAAGGATACGCAGTATTTT,TRBV10-1,TRBJ2-3,NA,NA
CASSPRGVRGTEAFF,TGTGCCAGCAGCCCCCGGGGAGTAAGAGGCACTGAAGCTTTCTTT,TRBV11-1,TRBJ1-1,many,NA
CASSRTGTSGSPLHF,TGTGCCAGCAGTCGAACCGGGACCTCAGGGTCACCCCTCCACTTT,TRBV27,TRBJ1-6,NA,NA
CASRPLAGLREQYF,TGTGCCAGCAGACCGCTAGCGGGGTTACGCGAGCAGTACTTC,TRBV6-2/TRBV6-3,TRBJ2-7,many,TRBD2
CASSLDSRSGYTF,TGTGCCAGCAGCCTGGACAGTCGCAGTGGCTACACCTTC,TRBV7-2,TRBJ1-2,many,NA
CASSSRVAGANVLTF,TGTGCCAGCAGCTCCAGGGTTGCCGGGGCCAACGTCCTGACTTTC,TRBV7-2,TRBJ2-6,many,NA